This entry describes one TCR beta chain. Its antigen is unidentified. This specimen belongs to a study of beta chain features in type 1 diabetes. The sequenced template was cDNA made from the entire isolated RNA. Approximately 3.7 million reads per sample on average were obtained from naive, central memory and regulatory T cell samples. Assay used: immunoSEQ multiplex PCR; TCRdb lists only in-frame clones, some missing. The table shows approximately 250,000 clones, with roughly 25% occurring only once. The study's findings and limits: Type 1 diabetes patients showed fewer insertions and more deletions at VDJ junctions. Significant though moderate, a shortening of TCRB CDR3s appeared in all four CD4+ subsets of Type 1 diabetes patients.

Trimming left V 4 bases short and J 5 bases short, with 9 bases between. The CDR3 is 13 amino acids. Germline CDR1 and CDR2: MGHRA and YSYEKL. Input material: naive CD4+ T cells from blood. The chain employs TRBV4-1 and TRBJ1-5, with no clear D. The TCR originated in a woman between 25 and 40 years old with type 1 diabetes. CDR3 sequence reads: CASSRLPDQPQHF. The CDR3 DNA reads TGCGCCAGCAGCCGCCTACCCGATCAGCCCCAGCATTTT.